The T cell receptor (beta chain) described here comes from a study of blood T cell repertoires in COVID-19. Germline CDR1 reads LNHDA; CDR2 reads SQIVND (reference sequence). The CDR3 loop spans 10 amino acids. In the original processing: Researchers report that nucleated cell counts were estimated from reference gene primer amplification. The method was immunoSEQ multiplex PCR; TCRdb's version includes in-frame clones alone and lacks a portion of them. The D gene and trimming were derived from the DNA, and the V and J assignments and clone size from that table. The repertoire includes about 25,000 clones, 80% to 90% of them detected once, and 9.7% sits in the top ten.

This sequence joins TRBV19 and TRBJ2-6; D call uncertain. The clonotype comes from a man between 65 and 85 years old with acute or convalescent COVID-19. Sequenced material: peripheral blood. The CDR3 reads CSAGANVLTF. The DNA for the CDR3 is TGTTCTGCTGGGGCCAACGTCCTGACTTTC.